A single sample is the source of the 11 T cell receptor beta chains below, sequenced in a study of blood T cell repertoires in COVID-19. Using immunoSEQ multiplex PCR, the repertoire was profiled, and TCRdb retains in-frame clones only, with some absent. The data contain about 30,000 clones, 85% of them singletons. The sequencing input was peripheral blood. All receptors come from a man aged 60 to 75 with active COVID-19.

The chain employs TRBV7-9 and TRBJ2-5, with TRBD2 matching over 7 bases. The CDR3 has 15 amino acids. Per germline, CDR1 SEHNR and CDR2 FQNEAQ (reference sequence). After removal of 2 bases from V and 3 bases from J, the junction contained 6 bases not matched to a gene. In nucleotides, the CDR3 is TGTGCCAGCAGCTTAAATGGGCTAGCGGAAGAGACCCAGTACTTC. Translated: CASSLNGLAEETQYF.

The J gene is TRBJ2-7, the V gene TRBV28, with D perhaps matching TRBD2 (6 bases). CDR3 length equals 12 residues. Germline CDR1 MDHEN, CDR2 SYDVKM. Trimming took 3 bases from V and 6 from J, leaving 9 bases between them. CDR3 coding DNA: TGTGCCAGCAGTTTGCGGGACCGCGAGCAGTACTTC. Translated, it gives CASSLRDREQYF.

This rearrangement joins TRBV9 to TRBJ2-3, with 7 bases matching TRBD2. Germline CDR1 and CDR2: SGDLS and YYNGEE. The CDR3 has 16 residues. V lost 3 bases and J lost 3; bases outside the gene matches: 10. CDR3 amino acids: CASSDTSAQITDTQYF. DNA of the CDR3: TGTGCCAGCAGCGATACTAGCGCCCAAATAACAGATACGCAGTATTTT. Full variable domain (rest looked up from reference TRBV9 and TRBJ2-3): DSGVTQTPKHLITATGQRVTLRCSPRSGDLSVYWYQQSLDQGLQFLIQYYNGEERAKGNILERFSAQQFPDLHSELNLSSLELGDSALYFCASSDTSAQITDTQYFGPGTRLTVL.

The J gene is TRBJ2-3, the V gene TRBV10-1; TRBD2 is a possible D gene (5 bases). V shed 0 bases and J shed 4 bases, with 8 bases lying between them. The length of the CDR3 is 14 residues. Germline CDR1 is WNHNN and CDR2 is SYGVQD (reference sequence). CDR3 loop: CASSESSASDTQYF. As DNA, the CDR3 is TGCGCCAGCAGTGAGTCTAGCGCCTCAGATACGCAGTATTTT.

The rearrangement links TRBV28 to TRBJ1-1, with D possibly being TRBD1 (6 bases). V shed 10 bases and J shed 10 bases, with 25 bases lying between them. This CDR3 has 14 residues. The germline V gene encodes CDR1 MDHEN and CDR2 SYDVKM. The CDR3 bases are TGTGCCACCCAACCCCATGCAGGGGCCCGGGGAGCTTTCTTT. This codes for CATQPHAGARGAFF.

CDR3 nucleotides: TGTGCCAGTAGTCTCCCAGGGGGGTCTCAGCCCCAGCATTTT. This sequence encodes CASSLPGGSQPQHF. The chain employs TRBV19 and TRBJ1-5; 7 positions match TRBD1. The germline CDR1 and CDR2 sequences are LNHDA and SQIVND (reference sequence). The CDR3 runs to 14 residues. Trimming removed 5 bases from V and 6 bases from J; junction bases left unmatched: 7.

CDR3 DNA sequence: TGTGCCAGCAGCTTAAGAGCGGGAGGGCCGGTCACCGGGGAGCTGTTTTTT. It yields the protein CASSLRAGGPVTGELFF. V gene TRBV7-6 combines with J gene TRBJ2-2; TRBD2 matches at 10 bases. The germline V gene has CDR1 SGHVS and CDR2 FNYEAQ. The CDR3 covers 17 residues. V shed 2 bases and J 4 bases; nucleotides not matched to a gene: 7.

This clone was observed a single time. The chain is built from TRBV18 and TRBJ2-7; D might be TRBD2 (6 bases). This CDR3 spans 14 amino acids. The germline V and J ends were trimmed by 3 bases and 4 bases, with 13 bases remaining between them. Germline CDR1 and CDR2: KGHSH and LQKENI. The CDR3 spells CASSPAGGTYEQYF. In DNA form, the CDR3 reads TGTGCCAGCTCACCGGCGGGCGGGACGTACGAGCAGTACTTC.

The J gene is TRBJ2-3, the V gene TRBV24-1; TRBD2 agrees at 7 bases. Losses at the gene ends were 0 bases for V and 1 base for J; bases not matched to a gene: 3. The length of the CDR3 is 16 residues. Germline V gene data show CDR1 as KGHDR and CDR2 as SFDVKD. The CDR3 here is CATSDLEGGRTDTQYF. CDR3 DNA: TGTGCCACCAGTGATTTGGAGGGAGGGCGCACAGATACGCAGTATTTT.

This rearrangement joins TRBV20-1 to TRBJ1-2, with D possibly being TRBD1 (6 bases). Germline CDR1 DFQATT, CDR2 SNEGSKA (reference sequence). V was cut by 4 bases and J by 7 bases, with 16 bases left in between. This CDR3 comprises 13 residues. This CDR3 reads CSANDGGVGGYTF. In DNA form, the CDR3 reads TGCAGTGCTAATGATGGGGGCGTGGGTGGCTACACCTTC.

The chain couples TRBV9 to TRBJ2-2; TRBD2 might be the D (7 bases). The germline gives CDR1 SGDLS, CDR2 YYNGEE. The CDR3 is 15 amino acids. Trimming pared 4 bases from V and 8 bases from J, leaving 18 bases between. The CDR3 DNA is TGTGCCAGCAGCCCTGGGGGGGCGGGAGCAGGGGAGCTGTTTTTT. As protein: CASSPGGAGAGELFF.